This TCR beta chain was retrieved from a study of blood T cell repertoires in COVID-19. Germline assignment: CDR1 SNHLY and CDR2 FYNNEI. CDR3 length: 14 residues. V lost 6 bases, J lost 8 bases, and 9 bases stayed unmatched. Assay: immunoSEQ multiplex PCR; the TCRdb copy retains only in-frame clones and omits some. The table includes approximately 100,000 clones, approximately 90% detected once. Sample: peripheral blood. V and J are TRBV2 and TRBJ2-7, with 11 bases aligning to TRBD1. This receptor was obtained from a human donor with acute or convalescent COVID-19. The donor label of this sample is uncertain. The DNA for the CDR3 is TGTGCCAGCAGGTTCCGGGACAGGGGGGGAAAGCAGTACTTC. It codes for CASRFRDRGGKQYF.